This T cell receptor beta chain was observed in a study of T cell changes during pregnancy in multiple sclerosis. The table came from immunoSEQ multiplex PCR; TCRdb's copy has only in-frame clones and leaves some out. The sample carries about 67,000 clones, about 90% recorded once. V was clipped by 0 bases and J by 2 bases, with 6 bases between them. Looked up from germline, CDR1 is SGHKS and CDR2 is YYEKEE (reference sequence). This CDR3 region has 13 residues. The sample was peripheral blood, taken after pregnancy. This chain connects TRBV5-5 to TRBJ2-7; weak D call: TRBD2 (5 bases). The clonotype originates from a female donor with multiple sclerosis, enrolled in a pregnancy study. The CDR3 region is CASSLVRAYEQYF. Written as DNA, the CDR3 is TGTGCCAGCAGCTTGGTGCGGGCCTACGAGCAGTACTTC.